One and the same sample provided the 23 T cell receptor beta chains below, sequenced in a study of T cells in Graves' hyperthyroidism and ophthalmopathy. From RNA transcripts, TCR beta CDR3 regions were amplified. Researchers ran a first-round RT-PCR on the TCR CDR3 using the HTBI primer set. TCRdb analysed the multiplex PCR reads with MiXCR anew, one entry per CDR3 protein. Among some 360,000 distinct CDR3 sequences listed, roughly 13% were seen once. Sequences were obtained from blood. Receptors originate from a woman aged 55-70 years with Graves' hyperthyroidism.

At least ten counts were recorded for this clonotype. The chain links TRBV28 to TRBJ2-7; TRBD1 is a possible D gene (5 bases). Germline CDR1 and CDR2: MDHEN and SYDVKM. The CDR3 is made up of 15 amino acids. The V end lost 5 bases, the J end lost 3 bases, and 17 bases lay between the germline ends. CDR3 amino acids: CASSHDVRVLYEQYF. CDR3 sequence (DNA): TGTGCCAGCAGTCATGACGTCAGGGTACTCTACGAGCAGTACTTC.

This clonotype turned up a few times. The gene calls are TRBV6-6 and TRBJ2-1; D remains unclear. This CDR3 contains 16 residues. V lost 0 bases and J 8 bases, leaving 17 bases between the germline ends. The V gene's germline CDR1 is MNHNY and CDR2 SVGAGI (reference sequence). The CDR3 DNA sequence: TGTGCCAGCAGTTACTCTCCGGATTCCTCTCGGGATGAGCAGTTCTTC. Amino acid sequence: CASSYSPDSSRDEQFF.

This clonotype was seen repeatedly, ten times or more. The rearrangement joins TRBV3-1 to TRBJ1-1, with D possibly being TRBD1 (5 bases). Trimming pared 0 bases from V and 5 bases from J, leaving 19 bases between. The CDR3 has 17 amino acids. CDR1 and CDR2 from the germline V gene are LGHDT and YNNKEL (reference sequence). For the CDR3, the DNA is TGTGCCAGCAGCCAAGATCGAGCAGGGTGGAGAAAGACTGAAGCTTTCTTT. Translation: CASSQDRAGWRKTEAFF.

Many counts were recorded for this clonotype. The J gene is TRBJ2-7, the V gene TRBV19; 12 bases fit TRBD2. Germline CDR1 LNHDA, CDR2 SQIVND (reference sequence). J was trimmed by 4 bases and V by 5 bases; bases with no gene match: 6. This CDR3 region has 15 residues. CDR3: CASSFASGRVYEQYF. CDR3 coding DNA: TGTGCCAGTAGTTTCGCTAGCGGGAGGGTATACGAGCAGTACTTC.

The chain carries TRBV4-1 and TRBJ2-4; maybe TRBD1 (5 bases). CDR1 MGHRA and CDR2 YSYEKL come from the germline V gene. The CDR3 loop spans 16 amino acids. Between the trimmed V and J ends, which lost 1 base and 0 bases, there was a span of 10 bases. CDR3 loop: CASSQGGTVAKNIQYF. The DNA of the CDR3 is TGCGCCAGCAGCCAAGGGGGCACGGTAGCCAAAAACATTCAGTACTTC.

The sample holds many counts of this clonotype. The rearrangement uses TRBV4-2 and TRBJ2-1; D remains unclear. The germline V and J ends were trimmed by 1 base and 6 bases, with 13 bases remaining between them. The CDR3 spans 15 residues. Germline CDR1 LGHNA, CDR2 YNFKEQ. The CDR3 bases are TGTGCCAGCAGCCAAGTTGTTCCCGGGTCCAATGAGCAGTTCTTC. The encoded protein is CASSQVVPGSNEQFF.

This clonotype was seen only a few times. The chain links TRBV27 to TRBJ2-4; 8 bases align to TRBD1. The CDR3 is made up of 16 amino acids. With 5 bases clipped from V and 5 bases from J, the junction kept 11 bases outside the gene matches. CDR1 is MNHEY and CDR2 is SMNVEV in the germline V gene (reference sequence). Written as DNA, the CDR3 is TGTGCCAGCAGTACACGGACAGGGTCTGAGGAAAACATTCAGTACTTC. It encodes CASSTRTGSEENIQYF.

This clonotype was detected many times. This chain joins TRBV12-3 or TRBV12-4 and TRBJ2-7, with TRBD1 matching over 7 bases. The length of the CDR3 is 14 residues. Unmatched junction bases numbered 7, after V lost 3 bases and J lost 5 bases. The CDR3 here is CASSFRTGGDEQYF. CDR3 nucleotides: TGTGCCAGCAGTTTCCGGACAGGAGGCGACGAGCAGTACTTC.

This clonotype showed up many times. The rearrangement joins TRBV2 to TRBJ2-3; maybe TRBD2 (7 bases). V lost 7 bases and J lost 9, with 20 bases in between. CDR3 length: 14 residues. In germline, CDR1 is SNHLY, CDR2 FYNNEI. CDR3 sequence: CASIQPGRGDTQYF. The CDR3 DNA reads as TGTGCCAGCATTCAGCCAGGGAGGGGGGACACGCAGTATTTT. The full variable domain, with the rest looked up from reference TRBV2 and TRBJ2-3, is EPEVTQTPSHQVTQMGQEVILRCVPISNHLYFYWYRQILGQKVEFLVSFYNNEISEKSEIFDDQFSVERPDGSNFTLKIRSTKLEDSAMYFCASIQPGRGDTQYFGPGTRLTVL.

CDR3 coding DNA: TGTGCCAGCAGTACAAGCCGGGACAGGGGTAGGAGCACCATATATTTT. Its translation is CASSTSRDRGRSTIYF. The V gene is TRBV6-1, the J gene TRBJ1-3, with 10 bases lining up with TRBD1. This CDR3 spans 16 amino acids. V trimming: 5 bases; J trimming: 9 bases; junction bases outside the gene matches: 13. From germline, CDR1 is MNHNS and CDR2 SASEGT.

This clonotype was recorded at least ten times. The rearrangement links TRBV10-3 to TRBJ2-7; no clear D gene. There are 14 residues in the CDR3. V was shortened by 7 bases and J by 0 bases, with 13 bases between the two germline ends. Germline assignment: CDR1 ENHRY and CDR2 SYGVKD. The CDR3 sequence is CAITPDTRSYEQYF. The CDR3 nucleotides are TGTGCCATCACCCCTGACACGCGCTCCTACGAGCAGTACTTC.

In this sample, this clonotype turned up a few times. V usage is TRBV18 and J usage is TRBJ2-2; D not certain. The length of the CDR3 is 16 residues. V gave up 6 bases and J gave up 1 base, with 15 bases separating them. Germline values: CDR1 KGHSH, CDR2 LQKENI. CDR3 nucleotide sequence: TGTGCCAGCTCTATCGACTCGGAAAGGAACACCGGGGAGCTGTTTTTT. It specifies CASSIDSERNTGELFF.

On this clonotype: A single base separates this from a much larger clone, so it may be a read error. Likely a read error: the CDR3 ends without its conserved phenylalanine or tryptophan. This chain uses TRBV7-2 with TRBJ2-6, with a tentative D call TRBD1 (7 bases). The CDR3 runs 15 residues. V was trimmed by 7 bases and J by 7 bases, leaving 17 bases between them. The germline gives CDR1 SGHTA, CDR2 FQGNSA. CDR3 in DNA: TGTGCCAGCACCCCAGGGGGGCCACGAGCCAACGTCCTGACTCTC. It is translated as CASTPGGPRANVLTL.

This clonotype was detected ten times or more. The chain employs TRBV28 and TRBJ2-1; 8 bases fit TRBD1. The CDR3 consists of 15 residues. V shed 6 bases, J shed 0 bases, and the junction held 4 bases outside the gene matches. CDR1 MDHEN and CDR2 SYDVKM come from the germline V gene. The CDR3 is CASSVQGASYNEQFF. CDR3 nucleotide sequence: TGTGCCAGCAGCGTTCAGGGGGCCTCCTACAATGAGCAGTTCTTC.

The chain has TRBV27 and TRBJ1-5; TRBD1 might be the D (5 bases). The CDR3 has 14 amino acids. The V end was cut by 2 bases, the J end by 3 bases, with 8 bases between. Germline V gene data show CDR1 as MNHEY and CDR2 as SMNVEV (reference sequence). In nucleotides, the CDR3 is TGTGCCAGCAGTTTACGGGGGTTCAATCAGCCCCAGCATTTT. Its translation is CASSLRGFNQPQHF.

In its sample, this clonotype was seen a few times. The rearrangement joins TRBV3-1 to TRBJ2-1, with D uncertain. CDR3 length: 14 amino acids. Trimming removed 3 bases from V and 7 bases from J, with 13 bases in between. Germline CDR1 reads LGHDT; CDR2 reads YNNKEL (reference sequence). This CDR3 is CASSQAVLLNEQFF. In nucleotides, the CDR3 is TGTGCCAGCAGCCAGGCTGTACTTTTGAATGAGCAGTTCTTC.

This clonotype appeared a few times. The V and J genes are TRBV27 and TRBJ2-1; 10 bases are a match to TRBD2. J lost 7 bases, V lost 5 bases, and 11 bases had no gene match. Germline CDR1 MNHEY, CDR2 SMNVEV (reference sequence). The CDR3 consists of 16 residues. The CDR3 protein is CASSLFLAGAGNEQFF. The CDR3 bases are TGTGCCAGCAGTCTCTTTCTAGCGGGAGCGGGTAATGAGCAGTTCTTC.

This clonotype was recorded at least ten times. The rearrangement links TRBV12-3 or TRBV12-4 to TRBJ2-1; tentatively, D is TRBD1 (6 bases). This CDR3 spans 16 amino acids. Trimming took 0 bases from V and 6 from J, leaving 15 bases between them. The chain's CDR3 is CASSLAGARKVNEQFF. In nucleotides, the CDR3 is TGTGCCAGCAGTTTAGCGGGGGCGCGGAAGGTCAATGAGCAGTTCTTC.

Points on this clonotype: A read error may account for a junction end that differs from germline. V usage is TRBV7-2 and J usage is TRBJ2-5; D is unclear. This CDR3 is 12 amino acids long. Germline V gene data show CDR1 as SGHTA and CDR2 as FQGNSA. This CDR3 reads CASSPYQEAQYF. Here the CDR3 DNA reads TGTGCCAGCAGTCCCTATCAAGAGGCCCAGTACTTC.

This clonotype was seen many times. V usage is TRBV28 and J usage is TRBJ2-3, with D unresolved. Germline lookup yields CDR1 MDHEN and CDR2 SYDVKM. CDR3 size: 15 residues. V lost 2 bases and J 3 bases, leaving 12 bases between the germline ends. In DNA form, the CDR3 reads TGTGCCAGCAGTTTAGTCCCCGGGTGGACAGATACGCAGTATTTT. This gives the protein CASSLVPGWTDTQYF.

This clonotype showed up just once. V gene TRBV7-9 combines with J gene TRBJ2-7; TRBD1 might be the D (5 bases). V was pared by 5 bases and J by 3 bases, with 17 bases between. CDR1 is SEHNR, CDR2 FQNEAQ, per germline (reference sequence). This CDR3 contains 15 residues. The DNA of the CDR3 is TGTGCCAGCAGCCCGCAGGGCGCAGCGAGCTACGAGCAGTACTTC. Encoded protein: CASSPQGAASYEQYF.

V usage is TRBV2 and J usage is TRBJ2-1; 15 bases are shared with TRBD2. The CDR3 totals 18 residues. Trimming took 5 bases from V and 5 from J; bases not matched to a gene: 10. Germline V gene lookup returns CDR1 SNHLY and CDR2 FYNNEI. The DNA of the CDR3 is TGTGCCAGCAGTCTCTCCGGACTAGCGGGAGGGTCCCACAATGAGCAGTTCTTC. It yields the protein CASSLSGLAGGSHNEQFF.

This clonotype was seen at least ten times. The V and J genes are TRBV5-6 and TRBJ2-5; 12 nucleotides line up with TRBD2. CDR1 is SGHDT, CDR2 YYEEEE, per germline. The length of the CDR3 is 16 residues. After removal of 5 bases from V and 1 base from J, the junction contained 6 bases not matched to a gene. Here the CDR3 reads CASSSRGLAGQETQYF. In DNA form, the CDR3 reads TGTGCCAGCAGTTCCCGGGGACTAGCGGGCCAAGAGACCCAGTACTTC. The full variable domain, completed using reference TRBV5-6 and TRBJ2-5, is DAGVTQSPTHLIKTRGQQVTLRCSPKSGHDTVSWYQQALGQGPQFIFQYYEEEERQRGNFPDRFSGHQFPNYSSELNVNALLLGDSALYLCASSSRGLAGQETQYFGPGTRLLVL.